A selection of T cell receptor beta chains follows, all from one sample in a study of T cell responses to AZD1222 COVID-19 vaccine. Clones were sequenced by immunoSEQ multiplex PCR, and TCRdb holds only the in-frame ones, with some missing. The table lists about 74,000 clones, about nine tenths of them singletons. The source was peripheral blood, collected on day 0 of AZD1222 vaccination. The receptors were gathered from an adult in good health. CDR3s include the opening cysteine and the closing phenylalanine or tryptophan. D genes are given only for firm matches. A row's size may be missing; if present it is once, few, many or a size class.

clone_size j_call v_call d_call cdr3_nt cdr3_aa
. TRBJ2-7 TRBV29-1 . TGCAGCGTTTTCATCCAGGGACGCTACGAGCAGTACTTC CSVFIQGRYEQYF
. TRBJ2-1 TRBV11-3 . TGTGCCAGCAGCTTAGATTATTCTGGAAGTGAGCAGTTCTTC CASSLDYSGSEQFF
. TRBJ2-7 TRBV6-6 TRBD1 TGTGCCGGACAACAGGGGGACGAGCAGTACTTC CAGQQGDEQYF
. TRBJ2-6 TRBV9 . TGTGCCAGCAGCGCCCCCTTAGGGGCCTCTGGGGCCAACGTCCTGACTTTC CASSAPLGASGANVLTF
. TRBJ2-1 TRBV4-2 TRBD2 TGTGCCAGCAGCCAAGTACCGGGACTAGCGGTGTTAGGGGAGCAGTTCTTC CASSQVPGLAVLGEQFF
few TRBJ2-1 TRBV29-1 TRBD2 TGCAGCGTGGGGGGTGGACTAGCGGTTTCCAATGAGCAGTTCTTC CSVGGGLAVSNEQFF
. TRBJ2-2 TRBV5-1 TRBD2 TGCGCCAGCAGCTTGGCCCCCGGGACTAGCGGGGGGAACACCGGGGAGCTGTTTTTT CASSLAPGTSGGNTGELFF
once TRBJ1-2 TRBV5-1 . TGCGCCAGCAGCTTTGATGGGGCGTATGGCTACACCTTC CASSFDGAYGYTF
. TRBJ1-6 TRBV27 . TGTGCCAGCAGTCCGAGTGAGGCGGGCCGCCGGACCCTCCACTTT CASSPSEAGRRTLHF
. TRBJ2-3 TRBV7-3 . TGTGCCAGCAGCTCGCAATTTGGGGCTCGGGCAGATACGCAGTATTTT CASSSQFGARADTQYF
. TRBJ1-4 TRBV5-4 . TGTGCCAGCAGCTTGGCAGGGTATAATGAAAAACTGTTTTTT CASSLAGYNEKLFF
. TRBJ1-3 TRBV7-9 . TGTGCCAGCAGCCCCCTTTCCGGAAACACCATATATTTT CASSPLSGNTIYF
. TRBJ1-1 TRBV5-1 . TGCGCCAGCAGCTTGGTTCGGGTGAACACTGAAGCTTTCTTT CASSLVRVNTEAFF
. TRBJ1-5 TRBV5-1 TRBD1 TGCGCCAGCAGCCGGGACAGCTTCAATAGCAATCAGCCCCAGCATTTT CASSRDSFNSNQPQHF
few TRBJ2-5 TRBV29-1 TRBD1 TGCAGCGCCCCGGACAGGGTCGGAGAGACCCAGTACTTC CSAPDRVGETQYF
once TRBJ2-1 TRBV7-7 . TGTGCCAGCAGCCCGTCAGCGGGCGACTACAATGAGCAGTTCTTC CASSPSAGDYNEQFF
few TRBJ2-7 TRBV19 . TGTGCCAGTAGTATTCCAGGAGAAGAGCAGTACTTC CASSIPGEEQYF
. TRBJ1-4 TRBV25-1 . TGTGCCAGCAGTGAATACGGGTGGGGCCAGAATGAAAAACTGTTTTTT CASSEYGWGQNEKLFF
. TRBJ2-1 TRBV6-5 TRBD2 TGTGCCATGGGACTACTAGGGAATGAGCAGTTCTTC CAMGLLGNEQFF
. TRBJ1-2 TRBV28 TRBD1 TGTGCCAGCAGACCCCAGGGGGGGTTCCACACCTTC CASRPQGGFHTF
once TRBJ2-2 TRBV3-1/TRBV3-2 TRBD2 TGTGCCAGCAGCCCAGCGGGAGGGGTCGGGGAGCTGTTTTTT CASSPAGGVGELFF
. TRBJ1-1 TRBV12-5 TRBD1 TGTGCTAGTGCTCGGGACAGGGGGGAGACTGAAGCTTTCTTT CASARDRGETEAFF
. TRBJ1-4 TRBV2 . TGTGCCAGCAATCGGATGGGTGGGAAACTGTTTTTT CASNRMGGKLFF
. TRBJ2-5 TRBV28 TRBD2 TGTGCCAGCAGTTTATTCGGGGGGATCGGGGAGACCCAGTACTTC CASSLFGGIGETQYF
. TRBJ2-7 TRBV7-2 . TGTGCCAGCAGCCAAGGACTCGGTCGCTCCTACGAGCAGTACTTC CASSQGLGRSYEQYF
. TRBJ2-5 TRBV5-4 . TGTGCCAGCAGTAAGGACAGCAACCAAGAGACCCAGTACTTC CASSKDSNQETQYF
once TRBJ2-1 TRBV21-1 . TGTGCCAGCAGCAACAGGGGAACGGGGTCCTACAATGAGCAGTTCTTC CASSNRGTGSYNEQFF
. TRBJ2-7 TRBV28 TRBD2 TGTGCCAGCAGGCCCGGACTAGCGGGAGGTTACGAGCAGTACTTC CASRPGLAGGYEQYF
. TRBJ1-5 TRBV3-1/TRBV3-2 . TGTGCCAGCAGCCTCGGGAATCAAAATCAGCCCCAGCATTTT CASSLGNQNQPQHF
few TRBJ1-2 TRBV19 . TGTGCCAGTACCCATCCGGGGCAGGGGCCCGCCAGAGGCTACACCTTC CASTHPGQGPARGYTF
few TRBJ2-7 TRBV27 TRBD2 TGTGCCAGCAGTCCCGCGGGGGGCTCCTACGAGCAGTACTTC CASSPAGGSYEQYF
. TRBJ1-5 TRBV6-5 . TGTGCCAGCAGTTACCTTCTCGGCAGCAATCAGCCCCAGCATTTT CASSYLLGSNQPQHF
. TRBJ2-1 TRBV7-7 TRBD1 TGTGCCAGCAGCTTAGGGACAGGGGGAAACAGTGAGCAGTTCTTC CASSLGTGGNSEQFF
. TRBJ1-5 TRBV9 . TGTGCCAGTAGTGCTACAGGTGAAGAGCAGCCCCAGCATTTT CASSATGEEQPQHF
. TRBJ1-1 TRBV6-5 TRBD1 TGTGCCAGCCGAAACCGGGACAGGAGGCCGTTCTTT CASRNRDRRPFF
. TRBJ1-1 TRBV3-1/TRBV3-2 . TGTGCCAGCAGCCAAATTGGGGGAGAAGCTTTCTTT CASSQIGGEAFF
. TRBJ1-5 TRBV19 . TGTGCCAGTAGTATAGGCAATCAGCCCCAGCATTTT CASSIGNQPQHF
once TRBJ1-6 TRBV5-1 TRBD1 TGCGCCAGCAGCTTGGAACAGGGGGCGAGTTCACCCCTCCACTTT CASSLEQGASSPLHF
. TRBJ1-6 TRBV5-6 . TGTGCCAGCAGCGCCCGGGTCCATAATTCACCCCTCCACTTT CASSARVHNSPLHF
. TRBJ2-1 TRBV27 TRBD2 TGTGCCAGCAGCCCCCCCGGGAGGGTCTACAATGAGCAGTTCTTC CASSPPGRVYNEQFF
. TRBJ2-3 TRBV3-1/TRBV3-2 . TGTGCCAGCAGCCACGTTGCGGGGGCGACAGATACGCAGTATTTT CASSHVAGATDTQYF
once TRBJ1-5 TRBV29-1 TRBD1 TGCAGCGTGGGGACAGGGAAGGGGATAGACAATCAGCCCCAGCATTTT CSVGTGKGIDNQPQHF
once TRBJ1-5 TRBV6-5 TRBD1 TGTGCCAGCAGTTACGGGACAGGGGGCAATCAGCCCCAGCATTTT CASSYGTGGNQPQHF
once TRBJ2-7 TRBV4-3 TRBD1 TGCGCCAGCAGCGGGGGACAGGGGGCCTACGAGCAGTACTTC CASSGGQGAYEQYF
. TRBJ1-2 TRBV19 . TGTGCCAGTAGGGGGCCGGGGGACTATGGCTACACCTTC CASRGPGDYGYTF
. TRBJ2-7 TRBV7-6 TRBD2 TGTGCCAGCAGTCGGTACAGCGGGAACTCCTACGAGCAGTACTTC CASSRYSGNSYEQYF
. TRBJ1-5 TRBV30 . TGTGCCTGGAGTGTAGGGACAAATAGCAATCAGCCCCAGCATTTT CAWSVGTNSNQPQHF
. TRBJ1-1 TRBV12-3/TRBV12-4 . TGTGCCAGCAGCTTGCGGTTTCGCACTGAAGCTTTCTTT CASSLRFRTEAFF
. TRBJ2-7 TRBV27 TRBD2 TGTGCCAGCAGTTCTCCTAGCGGGGGATACTACGAGCAGTACTTC CASSSPSGGYYEQYF
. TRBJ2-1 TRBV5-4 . TGTGCCAGCAGCTTGATATCTGGACAGAAGCAGTTCTTC CASSLISGQKQFF
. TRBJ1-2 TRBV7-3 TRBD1 TGTGCCAGCAGCCTGGACAGGGAACGTGGCTACACCTTC CASSLDRERGYTF
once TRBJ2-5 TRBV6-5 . TGTGCCAGCGGCCCAAGCCAAGAGACCCAGTACTTC CASGPSQETQYF
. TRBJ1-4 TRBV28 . TGTGCCAGCAGTTTTCAAGTTGGAGGGCTTAATGAAAAACTGTTTTTT CASSFQVGGLNEKLFF
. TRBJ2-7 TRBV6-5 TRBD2 TGTGCCAGCAGAGCGGGGGACTCCTACGAGCAGTACTTC CASRAGDSYEQYF
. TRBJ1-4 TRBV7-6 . TGTGCCAGCAGCCTAGCGGTTATGGGAAATGAAAAACTGTTTTTT CASSLAVMGNEKLFF
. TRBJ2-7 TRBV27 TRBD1 TGTGCCAGCAGTTTATCATCGGACAGGCCGACCTACGAGCAGTACTTC CASSLSSDRPTYEQYF
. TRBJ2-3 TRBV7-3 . TGTGCCAGCAGCTTCGTAGGGGCAGATACGCAGTATTTT CASSFVGADTQYF
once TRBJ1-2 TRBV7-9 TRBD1 TGTGCCAGCAGCTCCGCATCAGGGGGCGCGGGCTATGGCTACACCTTC CASSSASGGAGYGYTF
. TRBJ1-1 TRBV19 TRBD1 TGTGCCAGTAGTAACCGACAGGGGACTAAGAACACTGAAGCTTTCTTT CASSNRQGTKNTEAFF